The 31 T cell receptor beta chains in this list originate from one sample, sequenced in a study of early T cells in non-severe SARS-CoV-2 infection. Using its own MiXCR run on the 5' RACE reads, TCRdb lists one record per CDR3 protein. The repertoire consists of approximately 77,000 distinct CDR3 sequences, with 5% occurring once and the leading ten covering around 7.3%. Specimen: whole blood, collected at baseline. Receptors were obtained from an adult who was a healthcare worker with PCR-confirmed SARS-CoV-2 infection or an uninfected control (not recorded which).

The table lists this clonotype with a few counts. The rearrangement joins TRBV11-2 to TRBJ2-3; D is perhaps TRBD1 or TRBD2 (5 bases each). V lost 0 bases to trimming and J lost 2 bases, with 9 bases between them. CDR1 is SGHAT, CDR2 FQNNGV, per germline. This CDR3 has 15 residues. The CDR3 DNA follows: TGTGCCAGCAGCTTAGATGGGACCCCCACAGATACGCAGTATTTT. It specifies CASSLDGTPTDTQYF. The variable domain in full, with the rest retrieved from reference TRBV11-2 and TRBJ2-3, is EAGVAQSPRYKIIEKRQSVAFWCNPISGHATLYWYQQILGQGPKLLIQFQNNGVVDDSQLPKDRFSAERLKGVDSTLKIQPAKLEDSAVYLCASSLDGTPTDTQYFGPGTRLTVL.

This clonotype has more than one count but fewer than ten. CDR3 sequence (DNA): TGTGCCAGCAGCGAAACGAGAGAGCGGCCCAGGCAGTTCTTC. Amino acids: CASSETRERPRQFF. This chain joins TRBV3-1 and TRBJ2-1; possibly TRBD2 for D (5 bases). This CDR3 comprises 14 residues. V shed 5 bases and J shed 12 bases, with 20 bases lying between them. CDR1 is LGHDT, CDR2 YNNKEL, per germline (reference sequence).

This clonotype showed up many times. The chain has TRBV7-9 and TRBJ2-1; D is perhaps TRBD1 or TRBD2 (5 bases each). The CDR3 consists of 15 residues. With 8 bases removed from V and 2 bases from J, the gap between germline ends came to 16 bases. Per germline, CDR1 SEHNR and CDR2 FQNEAQ (reference sequence). The CDR3, as DNA: TGTGCCAGCGCCGAATTGGGACGGGCCTACAATGAGCAGTTCTTC. Translated: CASAELGRAYNEQFF.

This clonotype was detected many times. The chain is built from TRBV29-1 and TRBJ1-1; a weak D match, TRBD1 (6 bases). Germline assignment: CDR1 SQVTM and CDR2 ANQGSEA. This CDR3 region has 13 residues. The V end was cut by 6 bases, the J end by 4 bases, with 15 bases between. This CDR3 reads CSVGHGGGTEAFF. Written as DNA, the CDR3 is TGCAGCGTCGGGCATGGAGGGGGCACTGAAGCTTTCTTT.

This clonotype has ten or more counts. The V call is TRBV18, the J call TRBJ1-4; D is unresolved. CDR1 is KGHSH and CDR2 is LQKENI in the germline V gene. V was clipped by 4 bases and J by 5 bases, with 11 bases between them. The CDR3 spans 14 residues. The CDR3 sequence is CASSRAASNEKLFF. The CDR3 region has the DNA TGTGCCAGCTCACGGGCAGCTTCGAATGAAAAACTGTTTTTT.

The CDR3, as DNA: TGCGCCAGCAGCTATGGTGCCCCCACCTACAATGAGCAGTTCTTC. Residues: CASSYGAPTYNEQFF. This sequence joins TRBV5-1 and TRBJ2-1; D is uncertain. Germline V CDR1 and CDR2: SGHRS, YFSETQ. The CDR3 is 15 amino acids. V lost 3 bases and J 2 bases, leaving 12 bases between the germline ends. The complete variable domain, with remaining parts taken from reference TRBV5-1 and TRBJ2-1, reads KAGVTQTPRYLIKTRGQQVTLSCSPISGHRSVSWYQQTPGQGLQFLFEYFSETQRNKGNFPGRFSGRQFSNSRSEMNVSTLELGDSALYLCASSYGAPTYNEQFFGPGTRLTVL.

This clonotype is judged medium-sized. The V gene is TRBV7-6, the J gene TRBJ2-1; D call uncertain. The CDR3 runs 14 residues. The germline V and J ends were trimmed by 3 bases and 4 bases, with 10 bases remaining between them. CDR1 is SGHVS, CDR2 FNYEAQ, per germline. The CDR3 sequence is CASSLSELYNEQFF. The DNA for the CDR3 is TGTGCCAGCAGCTTGTCGGAACTTTACAATGAGCAGTTCTTC.

The rearrangement joins TRBV3-1 to TRBJ1-1; D ambiguous. The CDR3 loop spans 17 amino acids. The V end lost 0 bases, the J end lost 2 bases, and 16 bases lay between the germline ends. Germline values: CDR1 LGHDT, CDR2 YNNKEL (reference sequence). The CDR3 sequence: CASSQEGRSGVNTEAFF. The CDR3, as DNA: TGTGCCAGCAGCCAAGAAGGAAGGAGTGGGGTAAACACTGAAGCTTTCTTT.

This chain connects TRBV18 to TRBJ1-1; tentatively, D is TRBD1 (5 bases). Germline lookup yields CDR1 KGHSH and CDR2 LQKENI. This CDR3 spans 16 amino acids. V lost 0 bases and J 2 bases, leaving 13 bases between the germline ends. In nucleotides, the CDR3 is TGTGCCAGCTCACCACCGGCCGACAGCCTCAACACTGAAGCTTTCTTT. As protein: CASSPPADSLNTEAFF.

The gene calls are TRBV7-2 and TRBJ2-7, with D possibly TRBD2 on 5 matching bases. The CDR3 contains 14 residues. Germline V lookup: CDR1 SGHTA, CDR2 FQGNSA. The germline V and J ends were trimmed by 8 bases and 7 bases, with 21 bases remaining between them. The CDR3 region has the DNA TGTGCCAGCCGCCCCCTACGGGAAACGGGTGAGCAGTACTTC. Translation: CASRPLRETGEQYF.

This clonotype has more than one count but fewer than ten. The chain employs TRBV7-8 and TRBJ1-2, with D perhaps TRBD1 (5 bases). This CDR3 has 19 amino acids. Between the trimmed V and J ends, which lost 1 base and 5 bases, there was a span of 26 bases. Germline V gene lookup returns CDR1 SGHVS and CDR2 FQNEAQ. In DNA, the CDR3 is TGTGCCAGCAGCTTAGGGACGGTCGGCAGGGCACTATCTCAATATGGCTACACCTTC. It encodes CASSLGTVGRALSQYGYTF. The whole variable domain, remainder taken from reference TRBV7-8 and TRBJ1-2, is GAGVSQSPRYKVAKRGQDVALRCDPISGHVSLFWYQQALGQGPEFLTYFQNEAQLDKSGLPSDRFFAERPEGSVSTLKIQRTQQEDSAVYLCASSLGTVGRALSQYGYTFGSGTRLTVV.

CDR3 amino acids: CASSLGRSRGTDTQYF. Here the CDR3 DNA reads TGTGCCAGCAGTCTGGGACGGAGTCGGGGCACAGATACGCAGTATTTT. The chain recombines TRBV28 with TRBJ2-3, with D possibly called TRBD1 or TRBD2 (5 bases each). CDR1 is MDHEN, CDR2 SYDVKM, per germline. Trimming took off 5 bases at V and 1 base at J, with 16 bases between the two ends. This CDR3 spans 16 amino acids.

This clonotype was observed at least ten times. The chain is built from TRBV11-2 and TRBJ2-7; D may be TRBD2 (6 bases). The CDR3 length is 13 residues. Per the germline V gene, CDR1 is SGHAT and CDR2 is FQNNGV. The V end was cut by 11 bases, the J end by 6 bases, with 20 bases between. CDR3 amino acids: CAYSPIYGSEQYF. CDR3 sequence (DNA): TGTGCCTACTCTCCGATTTACGGGAGCGAGCAGTACTTC.

The chain uses TRBV18 and TRBJ2-3; a possible D gene is TRBD1 (6 bases). CDR3 size: 15 residues. Germline V gene lookup returns CDR1 KGHSH and CDR2 LQKENI. Trimming stripped 6 bases from V and 0 bases from J, with 13 bases between. The CDR3 DNA follows: TGTGCCAGCTCCAGGGGCGGAACTAGCACAGATACGCAGTATTTT. It translates to CASSRGGTSTDTQYF.

Only a few counts were recorded for this clonotype. The chain has TRBV7-2 and TRBJ1-5; 8 bases are shared with TRBD1. With 4 bases clipped from V and 4 bases from J, the junction kept 3 bases outside the gene matches. The CDR3 is made up of 14 amino acids. Germline V CDR1 and CDR2: SGHTA, FQGNSA. In DNA, the CDR3 is TGTGCCAGCAGCTCAGGACAGGGTAATCAGCCCCAGCATTTT. Translation: CASSSGQGNQPQHF.

This clonotype appeared many times. The chain joins TRBV4-1 to TRBJ1-1; possible D gene TRBD1, 5 bases. Germline assignment: CDR1 MGHRA and CDR2 YSYEKL. The CDR3 loop spans 15 amino acids. The ends were cut back, 4 bases at V and 6 bases at J, with 18 bases in the middle. The CDR3: CASSPTEGRSAEAFF. The CDR3 DNA reads as TGCGCCAGCAGCCCAACGGAGGGGCGGTCCGCTGAAGCTTTCTTT.

The V and J genes are TRBV6-5 and TRBJ2-5; D is perhaps TRBD2 (6 bases). Germline CDR1 and CDR2: MNHEY and SVGAGI. There are 16 residues in the CDR3. With 2 bases removed from V and 1 base from J, the gap between germline ends came to 14 bases. The CDR3 is CASSYGYGRVQETQYF. CDR3 sequence (DNA): TGTGCCAGCAGTTACGGTTACGGGAGAGTCCAAGAGACCCAGTACTTC.

Many counts were recorded for this clonotype. This chain joins TRBV29-1 and TRBJ1-1; a possible D gene is TRBD1 (5 bases). The CDR3 is 15 residues long. Between the trimmed V and J ends, which lost 0 bases and 2 bases, there was a span of 13 bases. The germline CDR1 and CDR2 sequences are SQVTM and ANQGSEA. CDR3 DNA: TGCAGCGTTGAAGATCGGAGGGGAGTAAACACTGAAGCTTTCTTT. It translates to CSVEDRRGVNTEAFF. Using reference TRBV29-1 and TRBJ1-1 for the parts outside the CDR3, the full variable domain is SAVISQKPSRDICQRGTSLTIQCQVDSQVTMMFWYRQQPGQSLTLIATANQGSEATYESGFVIDKFPISRPNLTFSTLTVSNMSPEDSSIYLCSVEDRRGVNTEAFFGQGTRLTVV.

The chain carries TRBV7-8 and TRBJ2-1, with TRBD2 identical over 12 bases. The V gene's germline CDR1 is SGHVS and CDR2 FQNEAQ. CDR3 length equals 18 residues. V was clipped by 1 base and J by 4 bases; unmatched bases: 8. CDR3 residues: CASSLVVLLAGGYNEQFF. CDR3 coding DNA: TGTGCCAGCAGCTTAGTTGTATTACTAGCGGGGGGTTACAATGAGCAGTTCTTC.

The V gene is TRBV18, the J gene TRBJ2-1; TRBD2 might be the D (6 bases). The ends were cut back, 5 bases at V and 6 bases at J, with 17 bases in the middle. Germline V gives CDR1 KGHSH, CDR2 LQKENI. The CDR3 spans 15 residues. CDR3 protein: CASSAEFSGANEQFF. CDR3 DNA sequence: TGTGCCAGCTCAGCAGAGTTCTCGGGAGCCAATGAGCAGTTCTTC.

J is TRBJ2-5 and V is TRBV7-8, with unresolved D. Germline loops: CDR1 SGHVS, CDR2 FQNEAQ. V was cut by 5 bases and J by 2 bases, with 3 bases left in between. The CDR3 totals 11 residues. CDR3 in DNA: TGTGCCAGCAGCCATCAAGAGACCCAGTACTTC. Its translation is CASSHQETQYF.

This clonotype has just a few counts. The chain uses TRBV18 and TRBJ2-6, with 12 bases identical to TRBD1. Trimming at V came to 2 bases and at J to 2 bases, leaving 4 bases not matched to a gene. The CDR3 is 18 residues long. Germline V gene data show CDR1 as KGHSH and CDR2 as LQKENI. The CDR3 DNA sequence: TGTGCCAGCTCACCAACGGGGACAGGGGGCGCTGGGGCCAACGTCCTGACTTTC. This translates into CASSPTGTGGAGANVLTF. Combining the CDR3 with reference TRBV18 and TRBJ2-6 gives the whole variable domain NAGVMQNPRHLVRRRGQEARLRCSPMKGHSHVYWYRQLPEEGLKFMVYLQKENIIDESGMPKERFSAEFPKEGPSILRIQQVVRGDSAAYFCASSPTGTGGAGANVLTFGAGSRLTVL.

This clonotype has a count of ten or more. The J gene is TRBJ2-3, the V gene TRBV29-1; a weak D match, TRBD2 (6 bases). The CDR3 consists of 11 residues. Germline assignment: CDR1 SQVTM and CDR2 ANQGSEA. Trimming removed 6 bases from V and 9 bases from J, with 13 bases in between. CDR3 in DNA: TGCAGCGTGGGAGGACTGTCAACGCAGTATTTT. This encodes CSVGGLSTQYF.

A few counts support this clonotype. The V and J genes are TRBV28 and TRBJ1-4; 8 positions agree with TRBD1. Germline V CDR1 and CDR2: MDHEN, SYDVKM. V trimming: 6 bases; J trimming: 5 bases; junction bases outside the gene matches: 8. The CDR3 totals 15 residues. The CDR3 sequence is CASSHRTGRNEKLFF. CDR3 DNA: TGTGCCAGCAGCCACCGGACAGGGCGAAATGAAAAACTGTTTTTT.

The chain recombines TRBV5-6 with TRBJ2-7, with 7 bases that match TRBD1. With 2 bases clipped from V and 3 bases from J, the junction kept 5 bases outside the gene matches. The CDR3 runs 14 residues. CDR1 and CDR2 (germline): SGHDT, YYEEEE. The DNA of the CDR3 is TGTGCCAGCAGCTTTGGGACAGAGAACTACGAGCAGTACTTC. It specifies CASSFGTENYEQYF.

This clonotype was counted many times. The chain links TRBV7-8 to TRBJ1-2, with 10 positions matching TRBD1. The CDR3 contains 16 residues. Germline V CDR1 and CDR2: SGHVS, FQNEAQ. The J segment lost 2 bases and the V segment lost 5 bases, leaving 8 bases of the junction unmatched. The DNA for the CDR3 is TGTGCCAGCAGCCTCGCCGGGACAGGGGCGAACTATGGCTACACCTTC. Its translation: CASSLAGTGANYGYTF.

This clonotype was seen repeatedly, ten times or more. V gene TRBV20-1 combines with J gene TRBJ2-1; D is perhaps TRBD2 (6 bases). The CDR3 length is 16 residues. Germline V gene data show CDR1 as DFQATT and CDR2 as SNEGSKA (reference sequence). Deletions cut 5 bases from V and 4 bases from J, with 21 bases between. The CDR3 sequence: CSAPGTLAGHYNEQFF. In DNA form, the CDR3 reads TGCAGTGCTCCCGGGACCCTCGCGGGGCATTACAATGAGCAGTTCTTC.

Ten or more counts support this clonotype. This chain connects TRBV9 to TRBJ2-7; D might be TRBD2 (5 bases). The CDR3 runs 15 residues. V was shortened by 4 bases and J by 2 bases, with 16 bases between the two germline ends. The germline V gene encodes CDR1 SGDLS and CDR2 YYNGEE. In DNA form, the CDR3 reads TGTGCCAGCAGCTCTAGCCCAGGCGGAGCCTACGAGCAGTACTTC. Translation gives CASSSSPGGAYEQYF.

This clonotype occurred a few times. The J gene is TRBJ2-1, the V gene TRBV12-3 or TRBV12-4, with 8 positions matching TRBD2. The CDR3 consists of 15 residues. V lost 6 bases to trimming and J lost 4 bases; unmatched junction nucleotides: 8. The CDR3 spells CASSIAGRLYNEQFF. As DNA, the CDR3 is TGTGCCAGCAGCATAGCGGGGAGACTTTACAATGAGCAGTTCTTC.

At least ten counts were recorded for this clonotype. V is TRBV28 and J is TRBJ2-1, with no clear D. There are 11 residues in the CDR3. The V and J ends lost 5 bases and 5 bases respectively, with 4 bases between them. The germline V gene has CDR1 MDHEN and CDR2 SYDVKM. CDR3 nucleotides: TGTGCCAGCAGTGTCAACAATGAGCAGTTCTTC. Translation: CASSVNNEQFF.

The genes are TRBV28 and TRBJ2-1, with 11 bases lining up with TRBD1. The CDR3 loop spans 13 amino acids. Germline V gene data show CDR1 as MDHEN and CDR2 as SYDVKM. The V gene end was trimmed by 11 bases and the J gene end by 8 bases; junction bases not matched to a gene: 8. In DNA form, the CDR3 reads TGTGCCGACGGGACAGGGGGAAGGTATGAGCAGTTCTTC. Protein product: CADGTGGRYEQFF.